The 27 T cell receptor beta chains listed next were all sequenced from one sample in a study of regulatory T cells in long-lasting Graves disease. Noted time point: newly diagnosed GD, antithyroid drugs for less than 3 months. Preparation of the TCR library used RNA extracted from PBMCs. Building the TCR beta libraries relied on iRepertoire HTBI primers, and CDR3 regions underwent Arm-PCR. TCRdb re-derived calls from the multiplex PCR reads in MiXCR, one entry per CDR3 protein. The sample has under 450,000 distinct CDR3 sequences; approximately 10% are singletons. This sample also belongs to another study, concerning T cells in Graves' hyperthyroidism and ophthalmopathy.

Sequencing used peripheral blood mononuclear cells (PBMCs), obtained at new diagnosis, from a patient treated with antithyroid drugs. These receptors came from a young woman with Graves disease.

This clonotype was detected only a few times. The chain joins TRBV30 to TRBJ2-7; TRBD1 aligns across 7 bases. The V gene's germline CDR1 is GTSNPN and CDR2 SVGIG (reference sequence). J was trimmed by 6 bases and V by 3 bases; bases with no gene match: 8. The CDR3 consists of 13 residues. CDR3 nucleotide sequence: TGTGCCTGGAGCCAGGGACAGCGGCTCGAGCAGTACTTC. Translation: CAWSQGQRLEQYF.

This clonotype was seen ten or more times. This chain uses TRBV10-3 with TRBJ2-1; D gene uncertain. The V gene lost 0 bases and the J gene lost 12 bases, with 27 bases spanning the gap. CDR3 length: 18 amino acids. The germline V gene encodes CDR1 ENHRY and CDR2 SYGVKD. The DNA for the CDR3 is TGTGCCATCAGTGAGTCGACTCGTAGGGCGCGTACTGACACGGGGCAGTTCTTC. Translation gives CAISESTRRARTDTGQFF.

The J gene is TRBJ1-4, the V gene TRBV20-1; tentatively, D is TRBD1 (6 bases). The ends were cut back, 0 bases at V and 4 bases at J, with 18 bases in the middle. The CDR3 has 17 residues. The V gene's germline CDR1 is DFQATT and CDR2 SNEGSKA (reference sequence). CDR3 amino acids: CSARDLLIQGYNEKLFF. DNA of the CDR3: TGCAGTGCTAGAGATCTCCTAATACAGGGTTATAATGAAAAACTGTTTTTT.

This clonotype was detected ten times or more. CDR3: CASTPGLSPNEQFF. For the CDR3, the DNA is TGTGCCAGTACCCCGGGACTTAGTCCCAATGAGCAGTTCTTC. The chain carries TRBV19 and TRBJ2-1; tentatively, D is TRBD2 (6 bases). Per germline, CDR1 LNHDA and CDR2 SQIVND (reference sequence). The germline V and J ends were trimmed by 7 bases and 6 bases, with 16 bases remaining between them. The CDR3 runs 14 residues.

J is TRBJ2-5 and V is TRBV7-2; 10 positions match TRBD2. This CDR3 spans 16 amino acids. Germline values: CDR1 SGHTA, CDR2 FQGNSA. The J segment lost 5 bases and the V segment lost 4 bases, leaving 10 bases of the junction unmatched. The DNA for the CDR3 is TGTGCCAGCAGCTCGCGAGCGGGGGGGCTCCGGGAGACCCAGTACTTC. Encoded protein: CASSSRAGGLRETQYF. Full variable domain (outside the CDR3, taken from reference TRBV7-2 and TRBJ2-5): GAGVSQSPSNKVTEKGKDVELRCDPISGHTALYWYRQSLGQGLEFLIYFQGNSAPDKSGLPSDRFSAERTGGSVSTLTIQRTQQEDSAVYLCASSSRAGGLRETQYFGPGTRLLVL.

The J gene is TRBJ1-1, the V gene TRBV5-6; 10 bases are shared with TRBD1. V lost 4 bases to trimming and J lost 0 bases; unmatched junction nucleotides: 6. The germline CDR1 and CDR2 sequences are SGHDT and YYEEEE. This CDR3 contains 16 residues. Written as DNA, the CDR3 is TGTGCCAGCAGCCTTGACAGGGGGCTAATGAACACTGAAGCTTTCTTT. This sequence encodes CASSLDRGLMNTEAFF.

This clonotype was observed many times. The chain links TRBV5-1 to TRBJ2-3, with 7 bases fitting TRBD2. J gave up 2 bases and V 0 bases, and 6 bases lay outside the gene matches. The germline V gene has CDR1 SGHRS and CDR2 YFSETQ. This CDR3 has 16 residues. The CDR3 sequence: CASSLVGLQHTDTQYF. CDR3 nucleotide sequence: TGCGCCAGCAGCTTGGTGGGACTACAACACACAGATACGCAGTATTTT.

This chain links TRBV5-6 with TRBJ2-5; a possible D gene is TRBD1 (5 bases). Trimming took off 4 bases at V and 4 bases at J, with 11 bases between the two ends. Germline V gene lookup returns CDR1 SGHDT and CDR2 YYEEEE. The CDR3 contains 13 residues. Here the CDR3 reads CASSPPRAETQYF. CDR3 DNA sequence: TGTGCCAGCAGCCCGCCCAGGGCAGAGACCCAGTACTTC. The complete variable domain, with remaining parts taken from reference TRBV5-6 and TRBJ2-5, reads DAGVTQSPTHLIKTRGQQVTLRCSPKSGHDTVSWYQQALGQGPQFIFQYYEEEERQRGNFPDRFSGHQFPNYSSELNVNALLLGDSALYLCASSPPRAETQYFGPGTRLLVL.

This clonotype appeared many times. The genes are TRBV7-6 and TRBJ2-3; D call uncertain. V lost 2 bases to trimming and J lost 2 bases, with 11 bases between them. The germline V gene has CDR1 SGHVS and CDR2 FNYEAQ. There are 15 residues in the CDR3. CDR3 in amino acids: CASSLSPTTTDTQYF. DNA of the CDR3: TGTGCCAGCAGCTTAAGCCCGACCACCACAGATACGCAGTATTTT.

V usage is TRBV4-1 and J usage is TRBJ1-5, with TRBD1 identical over 7 bases. Germline V gives CDR1 MGHRA, CDR2 YSYEKL. The CDR3 contains 15 residues. The junction had 10 bases not matched to a gene; V was cut back by 4 bases and J by 7 bases. CDR3 nucleotide sequence: TGCGCCAGCAGCCGAGTGTTTACAGGGGACCAGCCCCAGCATTTT. It codes for CASSRVFTGDQPQHF.

This clonotype was picked up a small number of times. V and J are TRBV6-2 or TRBV6-3 and TRBJ2-3; D not certain. The V end lost 5 bases, the J end lost 0 bases, and 18 bases lay between the germline ends. The length of the CDR3 is 17 residues. Per germline, CDR1 MNHEY and CDR2 SVGEGT. The CDR3 here is CASSKSPPGFSTDTQYF. The CDR3 region has the DNA TGTGCCAGCAGTAAAAGTCCCCCAGGCTTTAGCACAGATACGCAGTATTTT.

This clonotype has a count of ten or more. Written as DNA, the CDR3 is TGTGCCAGCAGCGGACAGTTATACAATGAGCAGTTCTTC. This translates into CASSGQLYNEQFF. The V gene is TRBV6-1, the J gene TRBJ2-1, with D tentatively TRBD1 (6 bases). CDR3 length: 13 residues. From germline, CDR1 is MNHNS and CDR2 SASEGT. The V gene lost 6 bases and the J gene lost 4 bases, with 10 bases spanning the gap.

This clonotype was recorded many times. The chain joins TRBV7-2 to TRBJ2-7, with no clear D. In germline, CDR1 is SGHTA, CDR2 FQGNSA. The V end lost 3 bases, the J end lost 2 bases, and 5 bases lay between the germline ends. This CDR3 is built from 12 residues. This CDR3 reads CASSFPAYEQYF. The CDR3 nucleotides are TGTGCCAGCAGCTTCCCGGCCTACGAGCAGTACTTC.

This clonotype was detected many times. The chain has TRBV5-1 and TRBJ2-1; D possibly corresponds to TRBD2 (5 bases). The V end was cut by 3 bases, the J end by 10 bases, with 14 bases between. Germline V gene lookup returns CDR1 SGHRS and CDR2 YFSETQ. This CDR3 is 13 amino acids long. CDR3 in DNA: TGCGCCAGCAGCTCCGGGGTACGGTACGAGCAGTTCTTC. Amino acid sequence: CASSSGVRYEQFF.

The chain joins TRBV12-3 or TRBV12-4 to TRBJ2-7, with TRBD1 as a possible D gene (5 bases). V lost 3 bases, J lost 6 bases, and 9 bases lay in between. The CDR3 loop spans 12 amino acids. The CDR3 DNA reads as TGTGCCAGCAGTTTCGTAGGGGCCGAGCAGTACTTC. Translated, it gives CASSFVGAEQYF.

This clonotype was counted ten times or more. The junction and the germline gene differ at one end; a read error may be behind it. V and J are TRBV5-1 and TRBJ2-3; D not certain. This CDR3 contains 13 residues. Germline V gene sequence: CDR1 SGHRS, CDR2 YFSETQ. CDR3 sequence (DNA): TGTGCCAGCAGCCCCGGGTCCGCAGATACGCAGTATTTT. Translation: CASSPGSADTQYF.

The chain has TRBV19 and TRBJ1-1; tentatively, D is TRBD1 (5 bases). V was clipped by 6 bases and J by 2 bases, with 13 bases between them. The CDR3 spans 14 residues. In germline, CDR1 is LNHDA, CDR2 SQIVND (reference sequence). The DNA for the CDR3 is TGTGCCAGTAGCGGCCAGGGACCCAACACTGAAGCTTTCTTT. This encodes CASSGQGPNTEAFF.

The sample holds many counts of this clonotype. The V call is TRBV7-3, the J call TRBJ1-2; the match to TRBD1 covers 7 bases. The V gene's germline CDR1 is SGHTA and CDR2 FQGTGA. The J segment lost 4 bases and the V segment lost 4 bases, leaving 12 bases of the junction unmatched. This CDR3 comprises 16 residues. DNA of the CDR3: TGTGCCAGCAGCTCCTTCGGACAGGAGAGATCCTATGGCTACACCTTC. Protein sequence: CASSSFGQERSYGYTF.

Many counts were recorded for this clonotype. V gene TRBV6-1 combines with J gene TRBJ1-2, with D maybe TRBD1 (5 bases). CDR3 length equals 11 residues. The germline gives CDR1 MNHNS, CDR2 SASEGT. V was clipped by 7 bases and J by 7 bases, with 10 bases between them. The CDR3 loop is CASTTGAGYTF. The CDR3 coding sequence is TGTGCCAGCACCACCGGGGCTGGCTACACCTTC.

This clonotype was seen at least ten times. The genes are TRBV6-1 and TRBJ2-5; D may be TRBD1 (5 bases). Trimming took off 6 bases at V and 3 bases at J, with 17 bases between the two ends. Germline V gene sequence: CDR1 MNHNS, CDR2 SASEGT. The CDR3 is 15 amino acids. CDR3 DNA: TGTGCCAGCAGCTCCGTTCAGGGTTGGGAAGAGACCCAGTACTTC. Amino acid sequence: CASSSVQGWEETQYF.

To note about this clonotype: A read error may explain this, as a much larger clone is one base away. The rearrangement links TRBV5-1 to TRBJ2-1, with D perhaps matching TRBD1 (6 bases). V lost 4 bases and J lost 13, with 18 bases in between. The CDR3 totals 13 residues. Germline V gives CDR1 SGHRS, CDR2 YFSETQ. CDR3 nucleotides: TGCGCCAGCAGCGTACAGGGACGAAACATTCAGTTCTTC. It is translated as CASSVQGRNIQFF. The variable domain in full, with the rest retrieved from reference TRBV5-1 and TRBJ2-1, is KAGVTQTPRYLIKTRGQQVTLSCSPISGHRSVSWYQQTPGQGLQFLFEYFSETQRNKGNFPGRFSGRQFSNSRSEMNVSTLELGDSALYLCASSVQGRNIQFFGPGTRLTVL.

This chain connects TRBV20-1 to TRBJ1-2; no definite D call. The CDR3 length is 11 residues. The V gene's germline CDR1 is DFQATT and CDR2 SNEGSKA (reference sequence). Trimming removed 8 bases at V and 6 bases at J, with 13 bases between. The CDR3 bases are TGCAGTCAGTGGGCTGAGCATGGCTACACCTTC. Its translation: CSQWAEHGYTF.

V usage is TRBV4-1 and J usage is TRBJ2-1; 12 bases agree with TRBD1. Germline values: CDR1 MGHRA, CDR2 YSYEKL. V lost 3 bases, J lost 7 bases, and 10 bases stayed unmatched. CDR3 length: 17 residues. CDR3 in amino acids: CASSHPTPGQGANEQFF. The CDR3 DNA reads TGCGCCAGCAGCCACCCTACGCCGGGACAGGGGGCGAATGAGCAGTTCTTC.

Ten or more counts support this clonotype. The J gene is TRBJ2-7, the V gene TRBV7-8; TRBD2 aligns across 9 bases. V shed 1 base and J 3 bases; nucleotides not matched to a gene: 4. This CDR3 comprises 15 residues. Germline V gives CDR1 SGHVS, CDR2 FQNEAQ. The DNA of the CDR3 is TGTGCCAGCAGCTTAGTGGCTAGCGGGGTCTACGAGCAGTACTTC. It yields the protein CASSLVASGVYEQYF.

The CDR3 loop is CASSPLLLAKNIQYF. For the CDR3, the DNA is TGCGCCAGCAGTCCCCTACTACTAGCCAAAAACATTCAGTACTTC. The chain recombines TRBV4-1 with TRBJ2-4, with D hard to call. The CDR3 is 15 amino acids. V was clipped by 6 bases and J by 0 bases, with 12 bases between them. Germline V gene data show CDR1 as MGHRA and CDR2 as YSYEKL.

This clonotype was seen a handful of times. The chain carries TRBV15 and TRBJ1-5; 7 bases agree with TRBD1. Germline lookup yields CDR1 LNHNV and CDR2 YYDKDF (reference sequence). With 8 bases clipped from V and 4 bases from J, the junction kept 8 bases outside the gene matches. There are 14 residues in the CDR3. CDR3 bases: TGTGCCACCGGGGAGGGGGCCCGAAATCAGCCCCAGCATTTT. It translates to CATGEGARNQPQHF.

The CDR3 DNA reads TGTGCCAGCAGCTACCTCCAACCGAGGGATGACTATGGCTACACCTTC. Protein product: CASSYLQPRDDYGYTF. This chain links TRBV7-9 with TRBJ1-2, with D unclear. Trimming stripped 4 bases from V and 3 bases from J, with 18 bases between. This CDR3 has 16 amino acids. Germline V gene data show CDR1 as SEHNR and CDR2 as FQNEAQ (reference sequence). The variable domain in full, with the rest retrieved from reference TRBV7-9 and TRBJ1-2, is DTGVSQNPRHKITKRGQNVTFRCDPISEHNRLYWYRQTLGQGPEFLTYFQNEAQLEKSRLLSDRFSAERPKGSFSTLEIQRTEQGDSAMYLCASSYLQPRDDYGYTFGSGTRLTVV.